These 7 T cell receptor beta chains share one sample of origin, sequenced in a study of cytomegalovirus exposure and HLA in healthy donors (TCRdb year 2017). The library was produced with the immunoSEQ multiplex PCR assay. For the multiplex PCR, a mixture combining 60 forward primers for TCR Vbeta segments and 13 reverse primers for TCR Jbeta segments was used. In its TCRdb copy, this immuneACCESS table keeps in-frame sequences only and misses some clones. Where compared with another copy, unresolved V genes explain less than half of these, and the others have no known cause. The sample records a few hundred thousand clones, approximately 82% of which are singletons. The ten largest make up 8% of the sample. The sequenced sample was PBMCs. The receptor set was obtained from a woman aged 55-75 years in good health and CMV-seropositive.

The chain combines TRBV21-1 with TRBJ2-1; the D call TRBD2 from the table was never checked on the DNA. TRBV21-1 is marked as a pseudogene. CDR3 length equals 13 residues. CDR3 coding DNA: TGTGCCAGCAGGGAGGCGCTCTACAATGAGCAGTTCTTC. Its protein product is CASREALYNEQFF.

The chain links TRBV19 to TRBJ2-5; 7 positions match TRBD1. Germline V gives CDR1 LNHDA, CDR2 SQIVND (reference sequence). This CDR3 is 15 amino acids long. The J segment lost 5 bases and the V segment lost 4 bases, leaving 10 bases of the junction unmatched. The CDR3 DNA reads as TGTGCCAGTAGTAGTAGTAGGGGGCGCCGGGAGACCCAGTACTTC. It is translated as CASSSSRGRRETQYF. The full variable domain, in which reference TRBV19 and TRBJ2-5 provide the parts outside the CDR3, is DGGITQSPKYLFRKEGQNVTLSCEQNLNHDAMYWYRQDPGQGLRLIYYSQIVNDFQKGDIAEGYSVSREKKESFPLTVTSAQKNPTAFYLCASSSSRGRRETQYFGPGTRLLVL.

The V and J genes are TRBV9 and TRBJ1-4; 9 bases line up with TRBD1. V gave up 5 bases and J gave up 6 bases; unmatched junction bases: 5. Per germline, CDR1 SGDLS and CDR2 YYNGEE. This CDR3 is 14 amino acids long. CDR3 nucleotides: TGTGCCAGCAGTACGGGACAGGGCTATGAAAAACTGTTTTTT. This sequence encodes CASSTGQGYEKLFF.

The genes are TRBV7-3 and TRBJ2-7; 9 bases align to TRBD2. The germline V gene encodes CDR1 SGHTA and CDR2 FQGTGA. Trimming at V came to 6 bases and at J to 7 bases, leaving 13 bases not matched to a gene. The CDR3 sequence is 15 residues long. The CDR3 loop reads CASSLSGRGSDEQYF. Here the CDR3 DNA reads TGTGCCAGCAGTCTTAGCGGGAGAGGTTCGGATGAGCAGTACTTC.

The V and J genes are TRBV4-1 and TRBJ2-2, with 8 bases that match TRBD1. CDR1 and CDR2 (germline): MGHRA, YSYEKL. The V and J ends lost 0 bases and 5 bases, in that order; junction bases with no gene match: 5. This CDR3 contains 16 residues. CDR3 nucleotide sequence: TGCGCCAGCAGCCAAGACAGGGGGCGCCGGACCGGGGAGCTGTTTTTT. It encodes CASSQDRGRRTGELFF.

The chain recombines TRBV6-1 with TRBJ1-2; TRBD1 is a possible D gene (5 bases). The CDR3 consists of 13 residues. Trimming left V 8 bases short and J 7 bases short, with 17 bases between. Germline assignment: CDR1 MNHNS and CDR2 SASEGT. The CDR3 is CASQLQGLRGYTF. Here the CDR3 DNA reads TGTGCCAGCCAGCTGCAGGGCCTCCGTGGCTACACCTTC.

The chain is built from TRBV6-5 and TRBJ1-5; TRBD1 agrees at 7 bases. With V trimmed by 6 bases and J by 3 bases, 2 bases remained unmatched. The CDR3 runs to 13 residues. The germline gives CDR1 MNHEY, CDR2 SVGAGI. The CDR3 sequence is CASRTGLNQPQHF. In nucleotides, the CDR3 is TGTGCCAGCAGGACAGGGCTCAATCAGCCCCAGCATTTT.